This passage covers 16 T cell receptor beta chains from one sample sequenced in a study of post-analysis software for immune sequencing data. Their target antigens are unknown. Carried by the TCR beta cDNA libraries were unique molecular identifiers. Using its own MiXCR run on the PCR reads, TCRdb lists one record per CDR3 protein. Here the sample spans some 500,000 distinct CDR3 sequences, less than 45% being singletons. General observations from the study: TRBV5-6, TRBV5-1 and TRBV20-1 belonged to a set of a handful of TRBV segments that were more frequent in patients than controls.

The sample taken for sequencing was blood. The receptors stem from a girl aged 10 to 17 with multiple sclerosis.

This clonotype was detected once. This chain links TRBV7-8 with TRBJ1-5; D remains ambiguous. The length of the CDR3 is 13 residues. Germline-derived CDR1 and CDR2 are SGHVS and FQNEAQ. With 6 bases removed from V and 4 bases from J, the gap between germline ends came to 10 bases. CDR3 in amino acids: CASSQQWNQPQHF. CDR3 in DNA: TGTGCCAGCAGTCAACAATGGAATCAGCCCCAGCATTTT.

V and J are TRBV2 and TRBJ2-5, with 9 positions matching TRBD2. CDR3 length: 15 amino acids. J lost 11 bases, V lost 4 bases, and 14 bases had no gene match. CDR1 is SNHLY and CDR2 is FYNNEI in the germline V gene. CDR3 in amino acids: CASSAVAGGPGEQYF. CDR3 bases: TGTGCCAGCAGTGCTGTTGCGGGAGGGCCTGGGGAGCAGTACTTC.

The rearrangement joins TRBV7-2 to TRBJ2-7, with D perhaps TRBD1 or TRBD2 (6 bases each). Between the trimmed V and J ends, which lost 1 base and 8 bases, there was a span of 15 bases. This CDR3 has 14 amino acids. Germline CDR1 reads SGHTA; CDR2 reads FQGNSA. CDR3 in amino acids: CASSLDSSGGKQYF. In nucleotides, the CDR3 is TGTGCCAGCAGCTTAGATTCTTCCGGGGGCAAGCAGTACTTC. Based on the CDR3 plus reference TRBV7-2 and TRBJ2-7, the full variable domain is GAGVSQSPSNKVTEKGKDVELRCDPISGHTALYWYRQSLGQGLEFLIYFQGNSAPDKSGLPSDRFSAERTGGSVSTLTIQRTQQEDSAVYLCASSLDSSGGKQYFGPGTRLTVT.

Here the CDR3 DNA reads TGCGCCAGCAGCCAAGTATCTTACGGGACCAATGAGCAGTTCTTC. It codes for CASSQVSYGTNEQFF. The chain has TRBV4-1 and TRBJ2-1, with D perhaps assigned TRBD1 or TRBD2 (5 bases each). CDR1 is MGHRA, CDR2 YSYEKL, per germline. This CDR3 region has 15 residues. The V and J ends lost 1 base and 6 bases respectively, with 13 bases between them.

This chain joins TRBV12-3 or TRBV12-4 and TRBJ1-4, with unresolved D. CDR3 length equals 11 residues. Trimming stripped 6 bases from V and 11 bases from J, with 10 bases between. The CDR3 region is CASSSSRKLFF. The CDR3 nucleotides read TGTGCCAGCAGCTCGAGTCGTAAACTGTTTTTT.

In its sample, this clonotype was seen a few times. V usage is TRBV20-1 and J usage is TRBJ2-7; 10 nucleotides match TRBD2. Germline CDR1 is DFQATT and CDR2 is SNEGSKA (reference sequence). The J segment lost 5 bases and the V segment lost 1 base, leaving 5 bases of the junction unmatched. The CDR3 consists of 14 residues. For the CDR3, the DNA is TGCAGTGCTAGAGTAAGCGGGAGGGCCGACGAGCAGTACTTC. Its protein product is CSARVSGRADEQYF.

Here the CDR3 DNA reads TGCGCCAGCAGCTTGGTAGACGCTGGAAACTATGGCTACACCTTC. It yields the protein CASSLVDAGNYGYTF. The rearrangement joins TRBV5-1 to TRBJ1-2, with no clear D. Trimming removed 0 bases from V and 2 bases from J, with 11 bases in between. CDR3 length equals 15 residues. Germline CDR1 and CDR2: SGHRS and YFSETQ.

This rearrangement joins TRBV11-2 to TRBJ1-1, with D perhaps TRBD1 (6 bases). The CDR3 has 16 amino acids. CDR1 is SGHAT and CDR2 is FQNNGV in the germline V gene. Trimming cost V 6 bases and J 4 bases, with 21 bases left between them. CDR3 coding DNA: TGTGCCAGCAGGTCCCTCCGGGACACACGGGGCACTGAAGCTTTCTTT. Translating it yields CASRSLRDTRGTEAFF. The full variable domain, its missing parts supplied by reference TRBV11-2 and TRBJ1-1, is EAGVAQSPRYKIIEKRQSVAFWCNPISGHATLYWYQQILGQGPKLLIQFQNNGVVDDSQLPKDRFSAERLKGVDSTLKIQPAKLEDSAVYLCASRSLRDTRGTEAFFGQGTRLTVV.

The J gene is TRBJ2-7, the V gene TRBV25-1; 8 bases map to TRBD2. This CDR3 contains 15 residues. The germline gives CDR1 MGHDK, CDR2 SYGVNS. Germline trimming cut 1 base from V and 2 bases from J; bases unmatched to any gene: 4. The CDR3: CASSEFRGGTYEQYF. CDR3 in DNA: TGTGCCAGCAGTGAATTCCGGGGGGGTACCTACGAGCAGTACTTC.

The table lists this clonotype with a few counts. The chain's CDR3 is CAISESGAYNEQFF. The CDR3 nucleotides are TGTGCCATCAGTGAGTCGGGGGCCTACAATGAGCAGTTCTTC. The chain has TRBV10-3 and TRBJ2-1; D assignment may be TRBD1 or TRBD2 (5 bases each). Trimming took 0 bases from V and 2 from J, leaving 5 bases between them. CDR1 and CDR2 (germline): ENHRY, SYGVKD. This CDR3 has 14 residues.

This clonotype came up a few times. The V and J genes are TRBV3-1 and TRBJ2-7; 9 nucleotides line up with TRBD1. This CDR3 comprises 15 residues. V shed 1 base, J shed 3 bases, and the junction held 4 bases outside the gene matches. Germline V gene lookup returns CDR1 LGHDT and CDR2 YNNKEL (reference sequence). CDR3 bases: TGTGCCAGCAGCCAAGTCGGGACAGGGATCTACGAGCAGTACTTC. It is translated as CASSQVGTGIYEQYF.

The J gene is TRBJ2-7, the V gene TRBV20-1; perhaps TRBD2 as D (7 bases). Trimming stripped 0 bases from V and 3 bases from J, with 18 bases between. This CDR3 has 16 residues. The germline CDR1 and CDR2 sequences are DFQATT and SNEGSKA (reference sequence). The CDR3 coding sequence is TGCAGTGCTAGAGATAGCCAGGGGACTAAAATCTACGAGCAGTACTTC. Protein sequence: CSARDSQGTKIYEQYF.

The CDR3 region has the DNA TGTGCCAGCAGTGATAGGGGGTCTACAAATACGCAGTATTTT. It yields the protein CASSDRGSTNTQYF. The V gene is TRBV2, the J gene TRBJ2-3; a possible D gene is TRBD1 (6 bases). V shed 3 bases and J shed 7 bases, with 14 bases lying between them. Germline V gene lookup returns CDR1 SNHLY and CDR2 FYNNEI. CDR3 length equals 14 residues.

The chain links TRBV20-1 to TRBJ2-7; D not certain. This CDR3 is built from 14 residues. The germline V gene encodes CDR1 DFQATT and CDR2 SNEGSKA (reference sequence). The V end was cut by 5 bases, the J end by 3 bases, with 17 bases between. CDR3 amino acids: CSALPLQTVYEQYF. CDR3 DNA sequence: TGCAGTGCTCTCCCCCTCCAGACGGTCTACGAGCAGTACTTC.

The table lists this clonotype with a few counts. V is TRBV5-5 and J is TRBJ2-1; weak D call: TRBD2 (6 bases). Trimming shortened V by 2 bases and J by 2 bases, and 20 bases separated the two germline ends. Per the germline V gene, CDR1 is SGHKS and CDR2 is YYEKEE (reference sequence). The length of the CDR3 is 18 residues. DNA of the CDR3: TGTGCCAGCAGCTTACCGGGACTGCTAAGTTTGGCCTACAATGAGCAGTTCTTC. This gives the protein CASSLPGLLSLAYNEQFF. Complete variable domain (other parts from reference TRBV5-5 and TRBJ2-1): DAGVTQSPTHLIKTRGQQVTLRCSPISGHKSVSWYQQVLGQGPQFIFQYYEKEERGRGNFPDRFSARQFPNYSSELNVNALLLGDSALYLCASSLPGLLSLAYNEQFFGPGTRLTVL.

This CDR3 is CASSYRDRGEQYF. In DNA form, the CDR3 reads TGTGCCAGCAGTTACCGGGACAGGGGTGAGCAGTACTTC. J is TRBJ2-5 and V is TRBV6-2 or TRBV6-3; the match to TRBD1 covers 10 bases. The J segment lost 11 bases and the V segment lost 2 bases, leaving 5 bases of the junction unmatched. This CDR3 contains 13 residues. Germline CDR1 and CDR2: MNHEY and SVGEGT.